This T cell receptor beta chain was obtained from a study of OX40 agonist ivuxolimab in advanced cancers. Study background: A history of anti-PD-1, anti-PD-L1 or anti-CTLA-4 therapy was acceptable, and over 30% had some.

V was clipped by 5 bases and J by 4 bases, with 14 bases between them. The CDR3 covers 14 residues. Per germline, CDR1 SGHTA and CDR2 FQGNSA. Method: immunoSEQ multiplex PCR; TCRdb's copy keeps in-frame clones and lacks some. Of about 67,000 clones in the sample, 85% were seen once. The sample in question was CD4+ or CD8+ T cells sorted from blood, obtained in a trial of the OX40 agonist ivuxolimab. This sequence was found in an adult with an advanced solid tumor such as melanoma, head and neck, liver or kidney cancer. J is TRBJ1-1 and V is TRBV7-2; a weak D match, TRBD1 (6 bases). The CDR3 region has the DNA TGTGCCAGCAGCCGCACAGGGCGGGTCACTGAAGCTTTCTTT. Translation: CASSRTGRVTEAFF.